Sequencing of this T cell receptor beta chain was carried out in a study of T-cell memory formation after mild COVID-19. Study overall: Clustering of TCRs was largely donor specific. Study-wide points: Among clones contracting day 15 to 85, CD4/CD8 was balanced, whereas later expanders leaned CD4+. SARS-CoV-2 specificity was not confirmed for second-wave clones peaking on day 37. Most CD4+ clones that shrank were in CM and EM, while CD8+ ones turned up in EMRA.

TCRdb processed the 5' RACE reads anew with MiXCR; each CDR3 protein has one entry. The data show some 410,000 distinct CDR3 sequences, 23% seen once. This clonotype was recorded a few times. The antigen is undetermined. The germline V gene encodes CDR1 MGHDK and CDR2 SYGVNS. J lost 10 bases, V lost 2 bases, and 13 bases had no gene match. The CDR3 consists of 16 residues. Sequenced sample: PBMCs or a T cell subset sorted from them (not recorded which). The V and J genes are TRBV25-1 and TRBJ2-1, with TRBD2 matching over 8 bases. The receptor comes from an adult woman who had mild COVID-19 (a few samples of this study predate the infection). Cell type and time point are not known. This chain's CDR3 is CASSETGSGGAREQFF. CDR3 DNA sequence: TGTGCCAGCAGTGAAACTGGCTCGGGGGGGGCCAGGGAGCAGTTCTTC.